The 24 T cell receptor beta chains given below trace back to one sample, sequenced in a study of blood T cell repertoires in COVID-19. The data were produced by immunoSEQ multiplex PCR, yet TCRdb's version contains in-frame clones alone and is incomplete. This table has approximately 380,000 clones, 85% appearing once. The sequenced sample consisted of peripheral blood. The receptor source for this set is a woman under 30 with acute or convalescent COVID-19.

The chain uses TRBV19 and TRBJ2-7; no reliable D call. The CDR3 covers 15 residues. Trimming stripped 3 bases from V and 3 bases from J, with 15 bases between. The germline V gene encodes CDR1 LNHDA and CDR2 SQIVND (reference sequence). The DNA for the CDR3 is TGTGCCAGTAGTATTCGACATTCGCGCGACTACGAGCAGTACTTC. Translated: CASSIRHSRDYEQYF.

The CDR3 loop is CACKPDTNYGYTF. CDR3 bases: TGTGCCTGCAAACCCGACACAAACTATGGCTACACCTTC. J is TRBJ1-2 and V is TRBV30; no clear D gene. The CDR3 spans 13 residues. V lost 6 bases, J lost 2 bases, and 13 bases lay in between. Germline V gene sequence: CDR1 GTSNPN, CDR2 SVGIG (reference sequence).

This chain connects TRBV28 to TRBJ2-2, with 10 bases identical to TRBD1. Germline V gene data show CDR1 as MDHEN and CDR2 as SYDVKM. CDR3 length equals 15 residues. The V gene end was trimmed by 5 bases and the J gene end by 6 bases; junction bases not matched to a gene: 6. The CDR3 nucleotides read TGTGCCAGCAGTCCGGGACAGGGGCGATCCGGGGAGCTGTTTTTT. It translates to CASSPGQGRSGELFF.

The chain couples TRBV19 to TRBJ2-7; 9 bases map to TRBD1. Germline V gives CDR1 LNHDA, CDR2 SQIVND (reference sequence). V shed 8 bases, J shed 5 bases, and the junction held 10 bases outside the gene matches. The CDR3 is 14 residues long. The CDR3 here is CASWGGTGTDEQYF. DNA for the CDR3: TGTGCCAGTTGGGGGGGGACAGGGACCGACGAGCAGTACTTC.

The chain carries TRBV27 and TRBJ1-4; TRBD1 aligns across 9 bases. Germline trimming cut 6 bases from V and 5 bases from J; bases unmatched to any gene: 7. The CDR3 sequence is 15 residues long. Germline V lookup: CDR1 MNHEY, CDR2 SMNVEV (reference sequence). The CDR3: CASSPTGGINEKLFF. Written as DNA, the CDR3 is TGTGCCAGCAGCCCGACAGGGGGGATCAATGAAAAACTGTTTTTT. Full variable domain (remainder filled in from reference TRBV27 and TRBJ1-4): EAQVTQNPRYLITVTGKKLTVTCSQNMNHEYMSWYRQDPGLGLRQIYYSMNVEVTDKGDVPEGYKVSRKEKRNFPLILESPSPNQTSLYFCASSPTGGINEKLFFGSGTQLSVL.

The V and J genes are TRBV10-1 and TRBJ2-3, with 10 bases aligning to TRBD1. After removal of 2 bases from V and 4 bases from J, the junction contained 6 bases not matched to a gene. CDR1 and CDR2 (germline): WNHNN, SYGVQD (reference sequence). This CDR3 contains 16 residues. CDR3 amino acids: CASSEVGTGDSDTQYF. The CDR3 DNA reads TGCGCCAGCAGTGAGGTTGGGACAGGGGATTCAGATACGCAGTATTTT.

The rearrangement links TRBV7-9 to TRBJ1-1; D gene unclear. Germline V gives CDR1 SEHNR, CDR2 FQNEAQ (reference sequence). The CDR3 totals 13 residues. Trimming cost V 1 base and J 3 bases, with 6 bases left between them. CDR3 sequence: CASSLVADTEAFF. The CDR3 DNA follows: TGTGCCAGCAGCTTAGTGGCGGACACTGAAGCTTTCTTT.

In its sample, this clone was seen many times. V is TRBV5-1 and J is TRBJ2-3; 10 positions agree with TRBD1. CDR1 and CDR2 (germline): SGHRS, YFSETQ. V was clipped by 2 bases and J by 4 bases; unmatched bases: 10. The CDR3 is 17 residues long. In nucleotides, the CDR3 is TGCGCCAGCAGCTTTGGTTCCGGGACAGGGGAGGCAGATACGCAGTATTTT. This translates into CASSFGSGTGEADTQYF. Together with reference TRBV5-1 and TRBJ2-3, the CDR3 gives the full variable domain: KAGVTQTPRYLIKTRGQQVTLSCSPISGHRSVSWYQQTPGQGLQFLFEYFSETQRNKGNFPGRFSGRQFSNSRSEMNVSTLELGDSALYLCASSFGSGTGEADTQYFGPGTRLTVL.

The V call is TRBV12-3 or TRBV12-4, the J call TRBJ2-1, with no clear D. The CDR3 is 12 amino acids. V lost 4 bases, J lost 9 bases, and 10 bases lay in between. CDR3 nucleotides: TGTGCCAGCAGTTATACCCGGAGTGAGCAGTTCTTC. Its protein is CASSYTRSEQFF.

This clone came up a few times. The chain employs TRBV7-9 and TRBJ1-6; D is undetermined. The V end was cut by 3 bases, the J end by 5 bases, with 11 bases between. The CDR3 contains 15 residues. The germline V gene has CDR1 SEHNR and CDR2 FQNEAQ (reference sequence). CDR3 amino acids: CASSFPPGDNSPLHF. The CDR3 DNA reads as TGTGCCAGCAGCTTCCCTCCGGGTGATAATTCACCCCTCCACTTT.

The chain couples TRBV12-5 to TRBJ1-6; 9 bases are a match to TRBD1. Germline assignment: CDR1 LGHNT and CDR2 FRNRAP. This CDR3 region has 18 residues. Trimming took 1 base from V and 10 from J; bases not matched to a gene: 14. CDR3: CASGLGKVWGTGMSPLHF. The CDR3 nucleotides are TGTGCTAGTGGTTTGGGAAAAGTATGGGGGACAGGGATGTCACCCCTCCACTTT.

CDR3 coding DNA: TGTGCCAGCAGCCCGGTAAGCTACGAGCAGTACTTC. Translation gives CASSPVSYEQYF. V gene TRBV12-3 or TRBV12-4 combines with J gene TRBJ2-7; D not certain. The CDR3 extends over 12 amino acids. V was cut by 6 bases and J by 3 bases, with 9 bases left in between.

The chain employs TRBV21-1 and TRBJ1-4; TRBD1, the table's D call, lacks a check against the DNA. TRBV21-1 is deemed a pseudogene. The length of the CDR3 is 15 residues. The CDR3, as DNA: TGTGCCAGCAGCATAGGGACAGAGCTTAATGAAAAACTGTTTTTT. It codes for CASSIGTELNEKLFF.

V usage is TRBV2 and J usage is TRBJ1-4, with D perhaps matching TRBD1 (5 bases). This CDR3 is 15 amino acids long. Germline V lookup: CDR1 SNHLY, CDR2 FYNNEI. Deletions cut 5 bases from V and 8 bases from J, with 18 bases between. The CDR3 DNA reads as TGTGCCAGCAGTATAAAGACCCCCCGGGGGGAAAAACTGTTTTTT. Residues: CASSIKTPRGEKLFF.

In its sample, this clone was seen once. The rearrangement joins TRBV4-1 to TRBJ1-3; a possible D gene is TRBD1 (6 bases). Germline CDR1 is MGHRA and CDR2 is YSYEKL. V lost 4 bases, J lost 3 bases, and 10 bases lay in between. The CDR3 extends over 14 amino acids. CDR3: CASSRGRGGNTIYF. CDR3 nucleotide sequence: TGCGCCAGCAGCCGGGGGCGCGGTGGAAACACCATATATTTT.

This clone has just one count. The chain joins TRBV29-1 to TRBJ2-7; weak D call: TRBD2 (6 bases). Deletions cut 0 bases from V and 1 base from J, with 10 bases between. CDR3 length equals 14 residues. Germline lookup yields CDR1 SQVTM and CDR2 ANQGSEA. CDR3 sequence (DNA): TGCAGCGTTGAAGAGCGGGACGGTTCCTACGAGCAGTACTTC. It encodes CSVEERDGSYEQYF.

The CDR3 DNA is TGTGCCACCCAGGGGGAGACTAATGAAAAACTGTTTTTT. Translated, it gives CATQGETNEKLFF. The J gene is TRBJ1-4, the V gene TRBV2, with 7 bases fitting TRBD1. Germline V gene sequence: CDR1 SNHLY, CDR2 FYNNEI. The CDR3 spans 13 residues. V was clipped by 10 bases and J by 2 bases; unmatched bases: 4.

The chain joins TRBV30 to TRBJ1-4, with D uncertain. CDR1 is GTSNPN, CDR2 SVGIG, per germline (reference sequence). The CDR3 extends over 14 amino acids. Trimming removed 1 base at V and 10 bases at J, with 16 bases between. The CDR3 DNA sequence: TGTGCCTGGAGTGGGCGAGGGCCGTGGGGAAAACTGTTTTTT. It codes for CAWSGRGPWGKLFF.

This chain links TRBV6-4 with TRBJ2-3; D is uncertain. The germline V and J ends were trimmed by 0 bases and 0 bases, with 10 bases remaining between them. The CDR3 runs to 16 residues. Germline V gene sequence: CDR1 MRHNA, CDR2 SNTAGT. CDR3 sequence: CASSDSIAASTDTQYF. The CDR3 coding sequence is TGTGCCAGCAGTGACTCGATAGCTGCTAGCACAGATACGCAGTATTTT.

This chain uses TRBV10-2 with TRBJ1-1, with a tentative D call TRBD1 (6 bases). Germline assignment: CDR1 WSHSY and CDR2 SAAADI. CDR3 length: 16 residues. Trimming left V 2 bases short and J 1 base short, with 14 bases between. This CDR3 is CASSEPRGAENTEAFF. The CDR3 DNA reads as TGCGCCAGCAGTGAGCCTCGGGGGGCTGAGAACACTGAAGCTTTCTTT.

The genes are TRBV2 and TRBJ2-5, with TRBD2 matching 11 bases. J lost 2 bases, V lost 6 bases, and 2 bases had no gene match. The CDR3 has 14 amino acids. CDR1 is SNHLY and CDR2 is FYNNEI in the germline V gene. The CDR3 bases are TGTGCCAGCAGAGTAGCGGGGGGGCAAGAGACCCAGTACTTC. It yields the protein CASRVAGGQETQYF.

The chain combines TRBV2 with TRBJ1-2; TRBD1 is a possible D gene (6 bases). V dropped 10 bases and J dropped 4 bases, with 16 bases sitting between them. The V gene's germline CDR1 is SNHLY and CDR2 FYNNEI. CDR3 length equals 13 residues. DNA for the CDR3: TGTGCCACCAACGTACAGGGTACCTATGGCTACACCTTC. As protein: CATNVQGTYGYTF.

This clone was observed a handful of times. The rearrangement uses TRBV19 and TRBJ2-1; D might be TRBD1 (5 bases). The CDR3 has 15 residues. Trimming removed 4 bases at V and 1 base at J, with 11 bases between. Germline V lookup: CDR1 LNHDA, CDR2 SQIVND (reference sequence). The CDR3 DNA is TGTGCCAGTAGTAGAACGACAGTATCCTACAATGAGCAGTTCTTC. It yields the protein CASSRTTVSYNEQFF.

V and J are TRBV24-1 and TRBJ2-1; 7 nucleotides match TRBD1. Losses at the gene ends were 5 bases for V and 5 bases for J; bases not matched to a gene: 8. The CDR3 totals 15 residues. The V gene's germline CDR1 is KGHDR and CDR2 SFDVKD. CDR3 residues: CATSASGQLHNEQFF. CDR3 coding DNA: TGTGCCACCAGTGCATCGGGACAGTTACACAATGAGCAGTTCTTC.